This T cell receptor beta chain is drawn from a study of shared T cell receptors in the human thymus. Germline CDR1 reads SGHNT; CDR2 reads YYREEE (reference sequence). Germline trimming cut 4 bases from V and 1 base from J; bases unmatched to any gene: 9. This CDR3 has 16 amino acids. Profiling relied on immunoSEQ multiplex PCR, and the TCRdb table lists in-frame clones only, not all of them. The top ten hold about 0.013% of the sample, which has about 540,000 clones, more than 75% seen once. These data were also reused for a study on human thymus T cells. Per that study: Resections that were taken during corrective heart surgery supplied the thymus tissue.

V and J are TRBV5-4 and TRBJ2-7; 9 bases match TRBD1. The sample comprised thymocytes. The sequence was collected from a boy in the first two years of life with a congenital heart defect. CDR3 bases: TGTGCCAGCAGCCGAGGGACAGGGTTAAATTCCTACGAGCAGTACTTC. Translation gives CASSRGTGLNSYEQYF. Based on the CDR3 plus reference TRBV5-4 and TRBJ2-7, the full variable domain is ETGVTQSPTHLIKTRGQQVTLRCSSQSGHNTVSWYQQALGQGPQFIFQYYREEENGRGNFPPRFSGLQFPNYSSELNVNALELDDSALYLCASSRGTGLNSYEQYFGPGTRLTVT.